This T cell receptor (beta chain) derives from a study of blood T cell repertoires in COVID-19. Study-wide context: Spain, Italy and the United States supplied samples that represented acute and convalescent COVID-19. T cells, B-cell-depleted T cells, or PBMCs supplied cDNA or gDNA.

TCRdb keeps only in-frame clones here, not all; method: immunoSEQ multiplex PCR. Here the sample spans fewer than 200,000 clones, about 85% being singletons. The CDR3 extends over 15 amino acids. Germline assignment: CDR1 MNHEY and CDR2 SMNVEV (reference sequence). With 2 bases clipped from V and 2 bases from J, the junction kept 6 bases outside the gene matches. Source material: peripheral blood. The gene calls are TRBV27 and TRBJ2-7, with 7 bases fitting TRBD1. The TCR was taken from an elderly woman with acute or convalescent COVID-19. Here the CDR3 reads CASSLRTGSTYEQYF. As DNA, the CDR3 is TGTGCCAGCAGTTTAAGGACAGGCAGCACCTACGAGCAGTACTTC.